This T cell receptor (beta chain) derives from a study of control samples from healthy donors and cancer patients. This CDR3 has 14 residues. V was clipped by 7 bases and J by 1 base, with 11 bases between them. Germline V lookup: CDR1 SGHNT, CDR2 YENEEA. Method: immunoSEQ multiplex PCR; TCRdb's copy keeps in-frame clones and lacks some. This table holds some 120,000 clones, 80% to 90% found once. What was sequenced was blood. This TCR was sampled from a man aged 30-40 years in good health. The gene calls are TRBV11-3 and TRBJ1-3; TRBD1 might be the D (5 bases). The CDR3 loop reads CASTPGGSGNTIYF. The CDR3 nucleotides are TGTGCCAGCACCCCTGGGGGGTCTGGAAACACCATATATTTT.